This TCR beta chain was sequenced in a study of cytomegalovirus exposure and HLA in healthy donors. It was healthy bone marrow donors who served as donors. The study ran its PCR with 60 Vbeta and 13 Jbeta primers. Per the study methods: Approximately 9.9 million of some 80 million unique TCR beta chains were shared, per a later count. Clones were read by immunoSEQ multiplex PCR, and TCRdb kept only the in-frame ones, dropping some. V, J and clone size derive from that table, while D and trimming were established from the DNA sequence. The sample has 150,000 to 180,000 clones; 82% are singletons. This sequence was found in a woman aged 45-65 years in good health and CMV-seropositive. Material: PBMCs.

The DNA of the CDR3 is TGTGCCAGCAGCTCACCGGGACAGGGGAATGAAAAACTGTTTTTT. Its translation is CASSSPGQGNEKLFF. The V call is TRBV7-9, the J call TRBJ1-4; 10 bases fit TRBD1. Germline V gives CDR1 SEHNR, CDR2 FQNEAQ (reference sequence). V was clipped by 4 bases and J by 5 bases; unmatched bases: 4. The CDR3 contains 15 residues.